The 19 T cell receptor beta chains below were found in one sample sequenced in a study of human T cells and chemical hapten exposure. TCRdb re-called the RACE reads with MiXCR, one entry per CDR3 protein. The sample consists of 300,000 to 450,000 distinct CDR3 sequences, about 5.1% of them appearing once. This sample's time point: pre-sensitization, week 0. Treatment here: therapeutic diphenylcyclopropenone sensitization with weekly scalp DPC. The sequenced sample was whole blood, obtained in connection with sensitization to the hapten diphenylcyclopropenone (DPC). These receptors came from a woman between 45 and 60 years old with alopecia areata. Some clones in this sample may be carry-over from other donors' samples.

This clonotype was counted only a few times. The chain joins TRBV7-2 to TRBJ2-3; the D gene is possibly TRBD2 (6 bases). CDR1 is SGHTA, CDR2 FQGNSA, per germline. The V end was cut by 2 bases, the J end by 5 bases, with 11 bases between. The length of the CDR3 is 14 residues. The CDR3 coding sequence is TGTGCCAGCAGCTTACTCCGGGGGATAGATACGCAGTATTTT. Its translation is CASSLLRGIDTQYF.

The rearrangement links TRBV12-3 or TRBV12-4 to TRBJ2-3; 11 bases line up with TRBD2. Germline trimming cut 9 bases from V and 2 bases from J; bases unmatched to any gene: 4. This CDR3 has 14 amino acids. CDR3: CASSGRANTDTQYF. CDR3 nucleotide sequence: TGTGCCAGTAGCGGGAGGGCTAACACAGATACGCAGTATTTT.

The chain joins TRBV3-1 to TRBJ1-1; tentatively, D is TRBD1 (6 bases). CDR3 length equals 14 residues. Per the germline V gene, CDR1 is LGHDT and CDR2 is YNNKEL (reference sequence). V was trimmed by 4 bases and J by 2 bases, leaving 11 bases between them. CDR3 protein: CASSPKQGNTEAFF. CDR3 bases: TGTGCCAGCAGCCCGAAACAGGGTAACACTGAAGCTTTCTTT.

This clonotype was detected many times. The V call is TRBV10-3, the J call TRBJ1-1, with a weak D call TRBD1 (5 bases). The CDR3 is 14 amino acids. Trimming removed 0 bases at V and 12 bases at J, with 17 bases between. Germline V CDR1 and CDR2: ENHRY, SYGVKD. CDR3 residues: CAISESLTAEWPFF. In DNA form, the CDR3 reads TGTGCCATCAGTGAGTCATTGACAGCCGAGTGGCCTTTCTTT.

This clonotype was counted at least ten times. The chain is built from TRBV25-1 and TRBJ2-3; D is unclear. Germline CDR1 reads MGHDK; CDR2 reads SYGVNS. There are 14 residues in the CDR3. Trimming pared 3 bases from V and 0 bases from J, leaving 7 bases between. The DNA for the CDR3 is TGTGCCAGCAGTGAGGGCGACAGCACAGATACGCAGTATTTT. This translates into CASSEGDSTDTQYF.

J is TRBJ2-3 and V is TRBV29-1; 7 bases align to TRBD1. CDR1 and CDR2 (germline): SQVTM, ANQGSEA. Trimming cost V 3 bases and J 2 bases; bases outside gene matches: 8. This CDR3 spans 15 amino acids. The CDR3 DNA is TGCAGCGTTGACCAAGGACAGGCCTACACAGATACGCAGTATTTT. Translation: CSVDQGQAYTDTQYF.

The CDR3 nucleotides read TGTGCCAGCAGCCCCGCCCCCAATCAGCCCCAGCATTTT. Amino acid sequence: CASSPAPNQPQHF. This chain links TRBV7-2 with TRBJ1-5; D gene uncertain. The CDR3 has 13 amino acids. V lost 5 bases and J 3 bases, leaving 8 bases between the germline ends. Germline V gene lookup returns CDR1 SGHTA and CDR2 FQGNSA.

This clonotype was detected many times. The V gene is TRBV12-3 or TRBV12-4, the J gene TRBJ2-7; tentative D call: TRBD2 (6 bases). V lost 0 bases and J lost 4, with 10 bases in between. CDR3 length equals 14 residues. In nucleotides, the CDR3 is TGTGCCAGCAGTTTAGCGGCGGGAAAGTACGAGCAGTACTTC. Its translation: CASSLAAGKYEQYF.

This clonotype was counted only a few times. CDR3 coding DNA: TGTGCCAGCAGTTACTCCTGGGAAATGAACACTGAAGCTTTCTTT. Protein sequence: CASSYSWEMNTEAFF. J is TRBJ1-1 and V is TRBV6-5, with D unclear. The CDR3 totals 15 residues. CDR1 MNHEY and CDR2 SVGAGI come from the germline V gene. The V and J ends lost 0 bases and 0 bases respectively, with 8 bases between them.

This clonotype was picked up many times. This chain uses TRBV20-1 with TRBJ2-7; tentatively, D is TRBD2 (5 bases). Trimming cost V 3 bases and J 4 bases, with 13 bases left between them. Germline-derived CDR1 and CDR2 are DFQATT and SNEGSKA (reference sequence). This CDR3 is 13 amino acids long. The chain's CDR3 is CSARSKERYEQYF. CDR3 in DNA: TGCAGTGCTAGGTCCAAGGAGCGGTACGAGCAGTACTTC.

This clonotype occurred many times. This chain links TRBV18 with TRBJ2-1; D may match TRBD1 or TRBD2 (5 bases each). The CDR3 consists of 15 residues. With 3 bases removed from V and 6 bases from J, the gap between germline ends came to 15 bases. Germline loops: CDR1 KGHSH, CDR2 LQKENI. This CDR3 is CASSPGLGPTNEQFF. CDR3 nucleotides: TGTGCCAGCTCACCGGGGTTGGGACCCACCAATGAGCAGTTCTTC.

This clonotype was seen a few times. The gene calls are TRBV13 and TRBJ2-3; TRBD2 might be the D (7 bases). The V end lost 9 bases, the J end lost 7 bases, and 14 bases lay between the germline ends. Germline V CDR1 and CDR2: PRHDT, FYEKMQ (reference sequence). CDR3 length: 12 amino acids. CDR3 DNA: TGTGCCAGTGGGGGGGCTGGTAATACGCAGTATTTT. It is translated as CASGGAGNTQYF. The variable domain in full, completed from reference TRBV13 and TRBJ2-3, reads AAGVIQSPRHLIKEKRETATLKCYPIPRHDTVYWYQQGPGQDPQFLISFYEKMQSDKGSIPDRFSAQQFSDYHSELNMSSLELGDSALYFCASGGAGNTQYFGPGTRLTVL.

This clonotype showed up just a few times. This chain connects TRBV29-1 to TRBJ2-2; D perhaps matches TRBD1 (5 bases). The CDR3 totals 15 residues. Germline CDR1 reads SQVTM; CDR2 reads ANQGSEA. V lost 4 bases and J lost 0, with 12 bases in between. The CDR3 sequence is CSVVPRAANTGELFF. DNA of the CDR3: TGCAGCGTTGTCCCCAGGGCAGCGAACACCGGGGAGCTGTTTTTT.

The genes are TRBV6-2 or TRBV6-3 and TRBJ1-1; D possibly corresponds to TRBD1 (6 bases). This CDR3 has 15 residues. Trimming left V 7 bases short and J 0 bases short, with 15 bases between. Germline V CDR1 and CDR2: MNHEY, SVGEGT. The CDR3 sequence: CASTLPQGMNTEAFF. The CDR3 DNA is TGTGCCAGCACCCTCCCTCAGGGGATGAACACTGAAGCTTTCTTT.

This clonotype was recorded at least ten times. The chain couples TRBV20-1 to TRBJ1-2, with 9 bases identical to TRBD1. Germline V lookup: CDR1 DFQATT, CDR2 SNEGSKA (reference sequence). The V gene end was trimmed by 3 bases and the J gene end by 6 bases; junction bases not matched to a gene: 8. The CDR3 has 14 amino acids. CDR3 region: CSASGETGGDGYTF. Here the CDR3 DNA reads TGCAGTGCTAGTGGGGAGACAGGGGGTGATGGCTACACCTTC.

This clonotype was observed many times. The rearrangement links TRBV12-3 or TRBV12-4 to TRBJ1-2; the D gene is possibly TRBD1 (5 bases). CDR3 length: 12 residues. The V end lost 10 bases, the J end lost 6 bases, and 15 bases lay between the germline ends. The CDR3 sequence is CAIKVGEDGYTF. The CDR3 bases are TGTGCCATTAAGGTGGGGGAAGATGGCTACACCTTC.

This clonotype was seen ten or more times. The rearrangement joins TRBV28 to TRBJ2-1; 7 nucleotides match TRBD2. CDR1 and CDR2 (germline): MDHEN, SYDVKM. This CDR3 contains 12 residues. J lost 8 bases, V lost 7 bases, and 5 bases had no gene match. CDR3 residues: CASTIGGDEQFF. The DNA of the CDR3 is TGTGCCAGCACCATTGGGGGGGATGAGCAGTTCTTC.

At least ten counts were recorded for this clonotype. The V gene is TRBV9, the J gene TRBJ2-2; 9 bases map to TRBD2. This CDR3 region has 15 residues. Germline lookup yields CDR1 SGDLS and CDR2 YYNGEE. After removal of 5 bases from V and 4 bases from J, the junction contained 6 bases not matched to a gene. CDR3 in DNA: TGTGCCAGCAGTTTTAGCGGGAGTGGCACCGGGGAGCTGTTTTTT. Its translation is CASSFSGSGTGELFF.

This clonotype was detected many times. V gene TRBV10-2 combines with J gene TRBJ2-1; perhaps TRBD2 as D (5 bases). V gave up 3 bases and J gave up 8 bases, with 8 bases separating them. Germline lookup yields CDR1 WSHSY and CDR2 SAAADI. This CDR3 region has 12 residues. CDR3 in amino acids: CASSDEGYEQFF. The CDR3 coding sequence is TGCGCCAGCAGTGACGAGGGCTATGAGCAGTTCTTC.